The clone carrying this T cell receptor beta chain occurred a few times. The data were obtained in a study of blood T cells in healthy people across ages. Each donor had 8.5 to 10 milliliters of peripheral blood drawn. A second PCR, run for roughly 7 to 12 cycles, used a sample-barcoded 5' primer plus a J-beta primer mix. A single record per CDR3 protein comes from TCRdb applying MiXCR to the 5' RACE reads. The table records some 1.1 million distinct CDR3 sequences, 35% to 45% of them present only once. V was shortened by 0 bases and J by 8 bases, with 19 bases between the two germline ends. Germline CDR1 is LGHNA and CDR2 is YSLEER. The CDR3 sequence is 17 residues long.

Sequencing was carried out using blood. This clonotype originated in a man aged 18-30 years in good health. This chain joins TRBV4-3 and TRBJ1-4, with D perhaps matching TRBD1 (5 bases). Here the CDR3 DNA reads TGCGCCAGCAGCCAAGATTCTGCCCAGGGCCTGGGGGAAAAACTGTTTTTT. It encodes CASSQDSAQGLGEKLFF.